This T cell receptor beta chain was identified in a study of blood T cell repertoires in COVID-19. Clones were read by immunoSEQ multiplex PCR, and TCRdb kept only the in-frame ones, dropping some. The sample contains about 130,000 clones, approximately 86% of which appear only once. Germline CDR1 SGHRS, CDR2 YFSETQ. The trim removed 5 bases at V and 4 bases at J, leaving 6 bases unmatched. There are 14 residues in the CDR3. Material for sequencing was peripheral blood. This chain connects TRBV5-1 to TRBJ1-2, with 9 bases fitting TRBD1. This sequence originates from a woman aged 65 to 85 with COVID-19, enrolled during active disease. DNA for the CDR3: TGCGCCAGCAGTTCCGGGACAGGGTCCTATGGCTACACCTTC. This codes for CASSSGTGSYGYTF.